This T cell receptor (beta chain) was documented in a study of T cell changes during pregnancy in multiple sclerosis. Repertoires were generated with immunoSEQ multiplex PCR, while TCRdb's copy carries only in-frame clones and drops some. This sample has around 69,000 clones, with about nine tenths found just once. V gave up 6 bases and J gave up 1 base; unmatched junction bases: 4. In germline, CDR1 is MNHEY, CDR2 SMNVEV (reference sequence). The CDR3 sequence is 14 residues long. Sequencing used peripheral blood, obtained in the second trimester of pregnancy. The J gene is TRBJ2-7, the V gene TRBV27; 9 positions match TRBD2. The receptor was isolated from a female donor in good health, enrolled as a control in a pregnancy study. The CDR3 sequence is CASSPLAGSYEQYF. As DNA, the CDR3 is TGTGCCAGCAGCCCTCTAGCGGGGTCCTACGAGCAGTACTTC.